The 29 T cell receptor beta chains below were found in one sample sequenced in a study of CD8 T cells in ankylosing spondylitis. TCRdb fed the 5' RACE reads into MiXCR, producing one record per CDR3 protein. The sample holds roughly 250,000 distinct CDR3 sequences, roughly a tenth seen once. Sequencing input: blood, either unsorted or a sorted T cell fraction (not recorded which). The receptors derive from a male donor with ankylosing spondylitis or in good health (not recorded which).

In regard to this clonotype: Given a much more abundant clone one base away, this may be a read error. The gene calls are TRBV7-2 and TRBJ2-3; 9 nucleotides align to TRBD2. The CDR3 extends over 17 amino acids. V gave up 0 bases and J gave up 6 bases; unmatched junction bases: 10. CDR1 is SGHTA and CDR2 is FQGNSA in the germline V gene. The CDR3 sequence: CTSSLAPAGGFSDTQYF. CDR3 bases: TGTACCAGCAGCTTAGCGCCAGCGGGGGGTTTTTCTGATACGCAGTATTTT. The full variable domain, its missing parts supplied by reference TRBV7-2 and TRBJ2-3, is GAGVSQSPSNKVTEKGKDVELRCDPISGHTALYWYRQSLGQGLEFLIYFQGNSAPDKSGLPSDRFSAERTGGSVSTLTIQRTQQEDSAVYLCTSSLAPAGGFSDTQYFGPGTRLTVL.

This clonotype showed up just a few times. This rearrangement joins TRBV10-1 to TRBJ2-5, with D maybe TRBD2 (7 bases). V lost 4 bases, J lost 5 bases, and 17 bases lay in between. The CDR3 totals 15 residues. CDR1 and CDR2 from the germline V gene are WNHNN and SYGVQD (reference sequence). CDR3 loop: CASSASSGGGETQYF. CDR3 coding DNA: TGCGCCAGCAGTGCCTCTAGCGGAGGGGGTGAGACCCAGTACTTC.

This clonotype was seen many times. The chain has TRBV20-1 and TRBJ2-1, with a tentative D call TRBD2 (6 bases). The CDR3 covers 15 residues. Germline-derived CDR1 and CDR2 are DFQATT and SNEGSKA (reference sequence). The ends were cut back, 5 bases at V and 2 bases at J, with 16 bases in the middle. CDR3 loop: CSADRRESPYNEQFF. The DNA of the CDR3 is TGCAGTGCTGACCGTCGGGAGAGTCCCTACAATGAGCAGTTCTTC.

This clonotype occurred many times. The V call is TRBV20-1, the J call TRBJ2-7; TRBD2 matches 7 bases. V trimming: 0 bases; J trimming: 5 bases; junction bases outside the gene matches: 10. This CDR3 spans 15 amino acids. Looked up from germline, CDR1 is DFQATT and CDR2 is SNEGSKA (reference sequence). The CDR3 region is CSARDGLAAKDEQYF. The CDR3, as DNA: TGCAGTGCTAGAGATGGCCTAGCGGCAAAAGACGAGCAGTACTTC.

This clonotype showed up just a few times. The chain is built from TRBV5-1 and TRBJ2-5; 7 bases are a match to TRBD1. This CDR3 is built from 15 residues. Germline CDR1 and CDR2: SGHRS and YFSETQ. V shed 0 bases, J shed 5 bases, and the junction held 7 bases outside the gene matches. In nucleotides, the CDR3 is TGCGCCAGCAGCTTGGTATCAGGGGGTCGTGAGACCCAGTACTTC. Amino acids: CASSLVSGGRETQYF.

V gene TRBV6-1 combines with J gene TRBJ2-2; D remains ambiguous. V lost 1 base to trimming and J lost 8 bases, with 8 bases between them. CDR1 and CDR2 (germline): MNHNS, SASEGT. This CDR3 contains 13 residues. CDR3 residues: CASSEDPKGELFF. The CDR3 coding sequence is TGTGCCAGCAGTGAAGATCCTAAGGGGGAGCTGTTTTTT.

The chain has TRBV18 and TRBJ1-1; possible D gene TRBD1, 5 bases. Germline lookup yields CDR1 KGHSH and CDR2 LQKENI. Trimming left V 1 base short and J 6 bases short, with 15 bases between. The CDR3 is 15 amino acids. In nucleotides, the CDR3 is TGTGCCAGCTCACCACAGCGGGGGTTTGGGGCTGAAGCTTTCTTT. Translated, it gives CASSPQRGFGAEAFF. The full variable domain, rest sourced from reference TRBV18 and TRBJ1-1, is NAGVMQNPRHLVRRRGQEARLRCSPMKGHSHVYWYRQLPEEGLKFMVYLQKENIIDESGMPKERFSAEFPKEGPSILRIQQVVRGDSAAYFCASSPQRGFGAEAFFGQGTRLTVV.

There are many counts of this clonotype. The rearrangement joins TRBV12-5 to TRBJ1-1; D is undetermined. Germline V gene sequence: CDR1 LGHNT, CDR2 FRNRAP. Trimming stripped 7 bases from V and 1 base from J, with 10 bases between. This CDR3 region has 13 residues. The CDR3 region is CASEYGPNTEAFF. CDR3 bases: TGTGCTAGTGAGTACGGCCCGAACACTGAAGCTTTCTTT. The full variable domain, with the rest looked up from reference TRBV12-5 and TRBJ1-1, is DARVTQTPRHKVTEMGQEVTMRCQPILGHNTVFWYRQTMMQGLELLAYFRNRAPLDDSGMPKDRFSAEMPDATLATLKIQPSEPRDSAVYFCASEYGPNTEAFFGQGTRLTVV.

This clonotype was counted between two and nine times. This sequence joins TRBV5-4 and TRBJ2-1; D may be TRBD1 (6 bases). The CDR3 loop spans 16 amino acids. V was clipped by 4 bases and J by 0 bases, with 14 bases between them. Germline V gene sequence: CDR1 SGHNT, CDR2 YYREEE (reference sequence). The CDR3: CASSQSTGSSYNEQFF. In nucleotides, the CDR3 is TGTGCCAGCAGCCAATCGACAGGTAGCTCCTACAATGAGCAGTTCTTC.

This clonotype came up once. Given a much more abundant clone one base away, this may be a read error. The genes are TRBV30 and TRBJ1-5, with TRBD1 as a possible D gene (5 bases). The V gene's germline CDR1 is GTSNPN and CDR2 SVGIG (reference sequence). The CDR3 totals 14 residues. The DNA of the CDR3 is TGTGCCTGGAGCCTGGGGGGTAGCAATCAGCTCCAGCATTTT. As protein: CAWSLGGSNQLQHF.

This clonotype appeared many times. The rearrangement links TRBV6-1 to TRBJ2-4; the match to TRBD2 covers 11 bases. CDR1 and CDR2 (germline): MNHNS, SASEGT. There are 11 residues in the CDR3. The CDR3 is CAVTSGTIQYF. The CDR3 coding sequence is TGTGCTGTGACTAGCGGGACGATTCAGTACTTC.

This clonotype occurred many times. This chain uses TRBV29-1 with TRBJ2-1, with 8 bases aligning to TRBD2. The J segment lost 8 bases and the V segment lost 7 bases, leaving 4 bases of the junction unmatched. The CDR3 runs 11 residues. Germline V gene data show CDR1 as SQVTM and CDR2 as ANQGSEA. The CDR3 protein is CSAREGHEQFF. As DNA, the CDR3 is TGCAGCGCACGGGAGGGCCATGAGCAGTTCTTC.

A remark on this clonotype: It may be a read error: a sequence one base away is much more abundant. The V gene is TRBV7-9, the J gene TRBJ2-3, with D possibly matching TRBD2 (5 bases). Germline values: CDR1 SEHNR, CDR2 FQNEAQ (reference sequence). The CDR3 loop spans 15 amino acids. The CDR3 DNA reads TGTGTCAGCAGCCTCCCGGGGTGGAGAACAGATACGCAGTATTTT. Its protein is CVSSLPGWRTDTQYF.

This clonotype has a count of ten or more. The CDR3 sequence is CASRPRTGVGWTGELFF. The CDR3, as DNA: TGTGCCAGCAGACCCAGGACAGGGGTTGGATGGACCGGGGAGCTGTTTTTT. V usage is TRBV5-5 and J usage is TRBJ2-2; 9 bases are a match to TRBD1. From germline, CDR1 is SGHKS and CDR2 YYEKEE (reference sequence). The ends lost 5 bases at V and 5 bases at J; junction bases unmatched: 13. This CDR3 has 17 amino acids.

This clonotype was detected ten times or more. This CDR3 is CATSGKRDSPEKLFF. In DNA, the CDR3 is TGTGCCACCAGCGGGAAAAGGGACAGCCCAGAAAAACTGTTTTTT. The rearrangement uses TRBV15 and TRBJ1-4; 7 bases are a match to TRBD1. Germline V lookup: CDR1 LNHNV, CDR2 YYDKDF (reference sequence). J was trimmed by 8 bases and V by 5 bases; bases with no gene match: 11. There are 15 residues in the CDR3.

As concerns this clonotype: A much bigger clone sits one base away, suggesting this may be a read error. This chain connects TRBV3-1 to TRBJ1-4; perhaps TRBD1 as D (5 bases). This CDR3 region has 14 residues. Germline values: CDR1 LGHDT, CDR2 YNNKEL (reference sequence). Trimming removed 5 bases at V and 7 bases at J, with 14 bases between. CDR3 bases: TGTGCCAGCAGCTATACGGGGCCAAGTGAAAAACTGTTTTTT. Translated: CASSYTGPSEKLFF. Looking up the rest from reference TRBV3-1 and TRBJ1-4 gives the full variable domain: DTAVSQTPKYLVTQMGNDKSIKCEQNLGHDTMYWYKQDSKKFLKIMFSYNNKELIINETVPNRFSPKSPDKAHLNLHINSLELGDSAVYFCASSYTGPSEKLFFGSGTQLSVL.

This clonotype was seen repeatedly, ten times or more. V gene TRBV10-3 combines with J gene TRBJ1-5; no definite D call. The CDR3 loop spans 13 amino acids. Trimming removed 4 bases at V and 1 base at J, with 5 bases between. The germline V gene has CDR1 ENHRY and CDR2 SYGVKD. In DNA form, the CDR3 reads TGTGCCATCAGTGCAACAAGCAATCAGCCCCAGCATTTT. Amino acids: CAISATSNQPQHF.

There are many counts of this clonotype. The chain is built from TRBV7-9 and TRBJ2-1; TRBD2 matches at 8 bases. Trimming cost V 5 bases and J 0 bases; bases outside gene matches: 6. The CDR3 sequence is 16 residues long. Germline CDR1 is SEHNR and CDR2 is FQNEAQ (reference sequence). The DNA for the CDR3 is TGTGCCAGCAGCCCCCGGGGGGGGAGCTCCTACAATGAGCAGTTCTTC. This sequence encodes CASSPRGGSSYNEQFF.

This clonotype occurred many times. This chain connects TRBV20-1 to TRBJ1-1; 7 bases match TRBD1. The V and J ends lost 0 bases and 4 bases, in that order; junction bases with no gene match: 5. From germline, CDR1 is DFQATT and CDR2 SNEGSKA (reference sequence). This CDR3 is built from 14 residues. In nucleotides, the CDR3 is TGCAGTGCTAGAGATCAGGGGGGTTTCACTGAAGCTTTCTTT. Its protein is CSARDQGGFTEAFF.

The chain has TRBV5-1 and TRBJ2-1; 9 positions match TRBD2. The V segment lost 4 bases and the J segment 3 bases; nucleotides outside the gene matches: 8. Germline V gene sequence: CDR1 SGHRS, CDR2 YFSETQ. The CDR3 extends over 16 amino acids. CDR3 DNA: TGCGCCAGCAGCGTGGCCGGGACTAGCCTCTACAATGAGCAGTTCTTC. Amino acids: CASSVAGTSLYNEQFF.

V usage is TRBV10-1 and J usage is TRBJ1-1; D is unclear. Germline V lookup: CDR1 WNHNN, CDR2 SYGVQD (reference sequence). Deletions cut 6 bases from V and 1 base from J, with 9 bases between. CDR3 length: 13 amino acids. CDR3 nucleotides: TGCGCCAGCAGGAGCAGAGAGAACACTGAAGCTTTCTTT. Translated: CASRSRENTEAFF.

This clonotype was observed at least ten times. V is TRBV5-1 and J is TRBJ2-1; either TRBD1 or TRBD2 may fit D (5 bases each). The CDR3 consists of 17 residues. CDR1 is SGHRS, CDR2 YFSETQ, per germline. Trimming pared 0 bases from V and 4 bases from J, leaving 17 bases between. The CDR3: CASSLGSVRDGYNEQFF. CDR3 nucleotides: TGCGCCAGCAGCTTGGGGTCGGTACGGGACGGATACAATGAGCAGTTCTTC.

This clonotype was counted many times. The chain links TRBV5-1 to TRBJ1-1; 7 bases align to TRBD1. The CDR3 loop spans 15 amino acids. The germline CDR1 and CDR2 sequences are SGHRS and YFSETQ. Losses at the gene ends were 0 bases for V and 5 bases for J; bases not matched to a gene: 7. The chain's CDR3 is CASSLALRGKTEAFF. Written as DNA, the CDR3 is TGCGCCAGCAGCTTGGCCCTCAGGGGGAAAACTGAAGCTTTCTTT.

This clonotype showed up many times. The chain combines TRBV13 with TRBJ2-1, with D unresolved. V lost 0 bases to trimming and J lost 7 bases, with 13 bases between them. Looked up from germline, CDR1 is PRHDT and CDR2 is FYEKMQ (reference sequence). The CDR3 runs to 15 residues. CDR3: CASSLGQVSRNEQFF. In DNA, the CDR3 is TGTGCCAGCAGCTTAGGGCAGGTGTCTAGAAATGAGCAGTTCTTC.

The chain carries TRBV5-1 and TRBJ1-2; weak D call: TRBD1 (6 bases). V lost 1 base and J lost 0, with 7 bases in between. The germline gives CDR1 SGHRS, CDR2 YFSETQ. The CDR3 has 14 amino acids. Written as DNA, the CDR3 is TGCGCCAGCAGCTTGACAGGGACTAACTATGGCTACACCTTC. Translation gives CASSLTGTNYGYTF.

V and J are TRBV6-5 and TRBJ2-5; the D gene is possibly TRBD2 (7 bases). The V gene's germline CDR1 is MNHEY and CDR2 SVGAGI. Trimming cost V 2 bases and J 0 bases, with 10 bases left between them. The CDR3 loop spans 15 amino acids. CDR3 nucleotides: TGTGCCAGCAGTTACCCGGGGGGCTACCAAGAGACCCAGTACTTC. This gives the protein CASSYPGGYQETQYF.

Ten or more counts support this clonotype. The chain combines TRBV5-5 with TRBJ1-4; tentative D call: TRBD1 (5 bases). Germline V gene lookup returns CDR1 SGHKS and CDR2 YYEKEE (reference sequence). Trimming cost V 0 bases and J 5 bases, with 8 bases left between them. The CDR3 extends over 14 amino acids. CDR3 residues: CASSLGQYNEKLFF. DNA of the CDR3: TGTGCCAGCAGCTTGGGACAGTACAATGAAAAACTGTTTTTT.

This clonotype was seen at least ten times. The chain combines TRBV3-1 with TRBJ2-5; D is unresolved. Trimming removed 0 bases at V and 1 base at J, with 15 bases between. Germline V CDR1 and CDR2: LGHDT, YNNKEL (reference sequence). This CDR3 is built from 17 residues. The CDR3 loop reads CASSQDHVYGIQETQYF. The DNA of the CDR3 is TGTGCCAGCAGCCAAGACCATGTATACGGAATCCAAGAGACCCAGTACTTC.

The table lists this clonotype with many counts. The V call is TRBV20-1, the J call TRBJ1-4, with a tentative D call TRBD1 (5 bases). Germline CDR1 DFQATT, CDR2 SNEGSKA (reference sequence). V shed 1 base and J shed 5 bases, with 14 bases lying between them. The CDR3 sequence is 15 residues long. CDR3: CSARAPGTGNEKLFF. The CDR3 DNA sequence: TGCAGTGCTAGAGCCCCGGGGACGGGGAATGAAAAACTGTTTTTT.